The next 10 T cell receptor beta chains were all read from a single sample in a study of CD8 T cells in ankylosing spondylitis. Notes on the study in general: The study identified a TCR beta motif of several highly homologous variants that appeared characteristic of ankylosing spondylitis blood.

TCRdb re-called the 5' RACE reads with MiXCR, one entry per CDR3 protein. The profile covers about 540,000 distinct CDR3 sequences, with roughly 13% appearing a single time and 6.8% taken by the ten largest. These receptors lack a known antigen. The sequencing sample was made of blood, either unsorted or a sorted T cell fraction (not recorded which). These receptors originate from a male donor with ankylosing spondylitis.

Many counts were recorded for this clonotype. J is TRBJ2-2 and V is TRBV12-3 or TRBV12-4; a weak D match, TRBD1 (6 bases). Between the trimmed V and J ends, which lost 5 bases and 6 bases, there was a span of 10 bases. CDR3 length equals 13 residues. The DNA for the CDR3 is TGTGCCAGCAGTCTACAGGGTCCCGGGGAGCTGTTTTTT. It translates to CASSLQGPGELFF.

The V call is TRBV5-1, the J call TRBJ1-2; 8 bases fit TRBD1. The CDR3 sequence is 15 residues long. Germline-derived CDR1 and CDR2 are SGHRS and YFSETQ. V dropped 0 bases and J dropped 8; count of bases not matched to a gene: 9. CDR3 region: CASSLGDRGMQGYTF. CDR3 sequence (DNA): TGCGCCAGCAGCTTGGGAGACAGGGGTATGCAGGGCTACACCTTC.

V is TRBV7-9 and J is TRBJ2-1, with 8 bases aligning to TRBD2. V was clipped by 1 base and J by 8 bases; unmatched bases: 4. The CDR3 extends over 14 amino acids. CDR1 is SEHNR, CDR2 FQNEAQ, per germline (reference sequence). The CDR3 region has the DNA TGTGCCAGCAGCTTAGTAGGTAGCGGGGATGAGCAGTTCTTC. Amino acids: CASSLVGSGDEQFF. Supplemented by reference TRBV7-9 and TRBJ2-1, the full variable domain reads DTGVSQNPRHKITKRGQNVTFRCDPISEHNRLYWYRQTLGQGPEFLTYFQNEAQLEKSRLLSDRFSAERPKGSFSTLEIQRTEQGDSAMYLCASSLVGSGDEQFFGPGTRLTVL.

This clonotype was found a few times. V usage is TRBV2 and J usage is TRBJ1-4; 7 bases are a match to TRBD1. The CDR3 is made up of 14 amino acids. Germline assignment: CDR1 SNHLY and CDR2 FYNNEI. With V trimmed by 8 bases and J by 6 bases, 9 bases remained unmatched. This CDR3 is CASGRTGSDEKLFF. The CDR3 DNA sequence: TGTGCCAGCGGGAGGACAGGATCGGATGAAAAACTGTTTTTT.

This chain joins TRBV7-2 and TRBJ2-2; D tentatively fits TRBD1 or TRBD2 (5 bases each). V was cut by 4 bases and J by 6 bases, with 21 bases left in between. Germline V gene lookup returns CDR1 SGHTA and CDR2 FQGNSA. The CDR3 covers 17 residues. This CDR3 is CASSYSGTLRPPGELFF. In nucleotides, the CDR3 is TGTGCCAGCAGCTATTCCGGGACGCTAAGGCCTCCCGGGGAGCTGTTTTTT.

This sequence joins TRBV11-2 and TRBJ2-1, with D uncertain. The CDR3 sequence is 12 residues long. CDR1 is SGHAT and CDR2 is FQNNGV in the germline V gene. Trimming cost V 3 bases and J 8 bases, with 8 bases left between them. The CDR3 is CASSFTTDEQFF. CDR3 DNA: TGTGCCAGCAGCTTTACTACCGATGAGCAGTTCTTC.

The genes are TRBV11-2 and TRBJ2-3; D gene ambiguous. Looked up from germline, CDR1 is SGHAT and CDR2 is FQNNGV. The CDR3 contains 13 residues. Deletions cut 0 bases from V and 5 bases from J, with 6 bases between. The CDR3 DNA is TGTGCCAGCAGCTTAGATGGAGTAGATACGCAGTATTTT. This sequence encodes CASSLDGVDTQYF.

This clonotype was recorded a few times. The rearrangement uses TRBV7-2 and TRBJ2-7; possibly TRBD1 for D (6 bases). This CDR3 spans 14 amino acids. Trimming took off 4 bases at V and 1 base at J, with 11 bases between the two ends. In germline, CDR1 is SGHTA, CDR2 FQGNSA. The CDR3 bases are TGTGCCAGCAGCTACAACAGGGCATCCTACGAGCAGTACTTC. It is translated as CASSYNRASYEQYF.

This clonotype occurred a few times. CDR3 DNA: TGTGCCAGCAGCCCCCAAAATGCGGGCCGGCCCCAGCATTTT. Encoded protein: CASSPQNAGRPQHF. The V gene is TRBV7-9, the J gene TRBJ1-5; D is ambiguous. Germline V CDR1 and CDR2: SEHNR, FQNEAQ (reference sequence). The CDR3 runs to 14 residues. Trimming pared 5 bases from V and 9 bases from J, leaving 17 bases between.

This sequence joins TRBV5-6 and TRBJ1-6; 7 bases agree with TRBD1. The CDR3 sequence is 17 residues long. Germline V lookup: CDR1 SGHDT, CDR2 YYEEEE. J gave up 8 bases and V 1 base, and 12 bases lay outside the gene matches. The CDR3 here is CASSLRKEGTDYSPLHF. The CDR3 DNA reads as TGTGCCAGCAGCTTGCGTAAAGAAGGGACAGATTATTCACCCCTCCACTTT.